This T cell receptor (beta chain) was recorded in a study of blood T cells in healthy people across ages. V gave up 2 bases and J gave up 10 bases, with 12 bases separating them. Germline-derived CDR1 and CDR2 are SGHVS and FNYEAQ. This CDR3 is built from 13 residues. Next came a second PCR, run for about 7 to 12 cycles, which used a sample-barcoded 5' primer along with a J-beta primer mix. TCRdb redid the calling of the 5' RACE reads with MiXCR, one entry per CDR3 protein. The sample holds about 640,000 distinct CDR3 sequences, 58% seen once. Study findings and constraints: Roughly linear declines in TCR beta diversity per million T cells occurred with age.

This clonotype has more than one count but fewer than ten. What it recognizes is unknown. This chain connects TRBV7-6 to TRBJ1-5; no definite D call. The TCR sequence derives from a man between 60 and 70 years old in good health. Sequencing was performed on blood. The CDR3 spells CASSLLVAGPQHF. Written as DNA, the CDR3 is TGTGCCAGCAGCTTACTGGTGGCAGGTCCCCAGCATTTT.